Shown below are 3 T cell receptor beta chains from a single sample sequenced in a study of T cell responses to AZD1222 COVID-19 vaccine. Data came from immunoSEQ multiplex PCR; TCRdb stores just in-frame clones and leaves some out. With over 130,000 clones in the sample, the ten largest clones hold 2% to 2.5%. Specimen: peripheral blood. All receptors derive from an adult in good health.

The chain combines TRBV29-1 with TRBJ1-1, with 7 bases identical to TRBD1. The CDR3 totals 14 residues. Germline V gene data show CDR1 as SQVTM and CDR2 as ANQGSEA. V lost 5 bases to trimming and J lost 3 bases; unmatched junction nucleotides: 9. CDR3 in amino acids: CSVQPTGADTEAFF. The CDR3 DNA reads as TGCAGCGTTCAACCCACAGGGGCGGACACTGAAGCTTTCTTT. The whole variable domain, filled in from reference TRBV29-1 and TRBJ1-1, reads SAVISQKPSRDICQRGTSLTIQCQVDSQVTMMFWYRQQPGQSLTLIATANQGSEATYESGFVIDKFPISRPNLTFSTLTVSNMSPEDSSIYLCSVQPTGADTEAFFGQGTRLTVV.

The chain links TRBV11-2 to TRBJ2-1, with D perhaps TRBD2 (6 bases). V lost 2 bases to trimming and J lost 7 bases, with 18 bases between them. CDR3 length equals 16 residues. Germline values: CDR1 SGHAT, CDR2 FQNNGV. CDR3 nucleotide sequence: TGTGCCAGCAGCTTAAGGTTAGCAGGGCGGGGTAATGAGCAGTTCTTC. The encoded protein is CASSLRLAGRGNEQFF.

The rearrangement uses TRBV4-3 and TRBJ1-2; tentatively, D is TRBD1 (5 bases). The length of the CDR3 is 14 residues. The V end lost 0 bases, the J end lost 4 bases, and 9 bases lay between the germline ends. Per the germline V gene, CDR1 is LGHNA and CDR2 is YSLEER. CDR3 sequence reads: CASSQDRVSYGYTF. CDR3 nucleotide sequence: TGCGCCAGCAGCCAAGACAGGGTGAGCTATGGCTACACCTTC.